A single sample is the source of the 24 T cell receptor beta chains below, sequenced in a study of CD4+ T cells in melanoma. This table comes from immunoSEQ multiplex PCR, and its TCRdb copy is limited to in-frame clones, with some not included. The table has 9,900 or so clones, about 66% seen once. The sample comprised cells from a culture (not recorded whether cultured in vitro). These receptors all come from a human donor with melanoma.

CDR3 region: CASSDLANYGYTF. The CDR3 DNA sequence: TGCGCCAGCAGCGATCTAGCTAACTATGGCTACACCTTC. The chain employs TRBV5-1 and TRBJ1-2; no clear D. The CDR3 extends over 13 amino acids. The germline V gene has CDR1 SGHRS and CDR2 YFSETQ. The ends were cut back, 4 bases at V and 0 bases at J, with 7 bases in the middle.

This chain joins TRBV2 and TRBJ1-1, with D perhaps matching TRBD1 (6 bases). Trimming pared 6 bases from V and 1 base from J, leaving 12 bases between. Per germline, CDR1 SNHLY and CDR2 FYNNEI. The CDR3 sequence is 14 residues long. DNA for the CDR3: TGTGCCAGCAGCCCCCGGACAGCGAACACTGAAGCTTTCTTT. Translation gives CASSPRTANTEAFF.

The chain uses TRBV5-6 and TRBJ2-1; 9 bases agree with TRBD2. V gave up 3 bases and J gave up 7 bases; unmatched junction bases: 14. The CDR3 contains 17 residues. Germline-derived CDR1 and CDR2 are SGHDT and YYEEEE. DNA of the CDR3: TGTGCCAGCAGCTCCACGTGGCGGGGGGGCCATGGAAATGAGCAGTTCTTC. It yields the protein CASSSTWRGGHGNEQFF.

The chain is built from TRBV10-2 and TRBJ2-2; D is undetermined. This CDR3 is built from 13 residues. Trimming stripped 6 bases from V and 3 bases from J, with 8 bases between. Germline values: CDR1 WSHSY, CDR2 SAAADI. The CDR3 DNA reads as TGCGCCAGCAGCGAGAGATACACCGGGGAGCTGTTTTTT. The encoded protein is CASSERYTGELFF.

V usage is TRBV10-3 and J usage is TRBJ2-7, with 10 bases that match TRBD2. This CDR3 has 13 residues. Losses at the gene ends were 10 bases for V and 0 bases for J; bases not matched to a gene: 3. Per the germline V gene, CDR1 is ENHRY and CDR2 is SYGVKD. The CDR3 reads CATSGGASYEQYF. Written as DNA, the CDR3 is TGTGCCACGAGCGGGGGGGCCTCCTACGAGCAGTACTTC.

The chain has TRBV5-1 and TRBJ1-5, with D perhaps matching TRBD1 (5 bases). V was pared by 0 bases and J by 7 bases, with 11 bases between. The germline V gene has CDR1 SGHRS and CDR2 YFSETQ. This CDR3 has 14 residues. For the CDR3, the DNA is TGCGCCAGCAGCTTGGGTACAGGCTCCCAGCCCCAGCATTTT. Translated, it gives CASSLGTGSQPQHF.

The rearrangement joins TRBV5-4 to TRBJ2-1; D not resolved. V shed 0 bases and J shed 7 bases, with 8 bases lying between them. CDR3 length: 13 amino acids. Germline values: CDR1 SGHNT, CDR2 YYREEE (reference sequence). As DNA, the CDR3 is TGTGCCAGCAGCTTGGTAGGGCCTAATGAGCAGTTCTTC. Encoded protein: CASSLVGPNEQFF.

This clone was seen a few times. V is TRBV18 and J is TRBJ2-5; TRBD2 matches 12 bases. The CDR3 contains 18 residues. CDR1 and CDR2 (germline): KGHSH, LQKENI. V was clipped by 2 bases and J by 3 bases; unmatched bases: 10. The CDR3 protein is CASSPTGLAGSGEETQYF. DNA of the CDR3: TGTGCCAGCTCACCAACGGGACTAGCGGGCTCCGGGGAAGAGACCCAGTACTTC.

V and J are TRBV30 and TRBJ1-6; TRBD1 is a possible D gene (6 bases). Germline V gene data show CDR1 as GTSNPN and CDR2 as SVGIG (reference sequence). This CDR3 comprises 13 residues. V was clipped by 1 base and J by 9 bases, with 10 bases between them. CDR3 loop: CAWSGQVLSPLHF. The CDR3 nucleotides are TGTGCCTGGAGTGGACAGGTCCTTTCACCCCTCCACTTT.

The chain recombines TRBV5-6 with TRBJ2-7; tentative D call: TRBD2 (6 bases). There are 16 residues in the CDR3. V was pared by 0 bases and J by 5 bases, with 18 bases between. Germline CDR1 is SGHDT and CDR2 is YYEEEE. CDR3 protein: CASSLGGGLPGNEQYF. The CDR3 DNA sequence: TGTGCCAGCAGCTTGGGGGGAGGACTCCCAGGGAACGAGCAGTACTTC.

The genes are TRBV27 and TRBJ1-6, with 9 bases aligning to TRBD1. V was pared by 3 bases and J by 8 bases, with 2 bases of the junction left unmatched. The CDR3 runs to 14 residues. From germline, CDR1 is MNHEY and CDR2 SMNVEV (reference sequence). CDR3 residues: CASSLDRGYSPLHF. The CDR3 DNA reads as TGTGCCAGCAGTTTGGACAGGGGCTATTCACCCCTCCACTTT.

The CDR3 nucleotides are TGCGCCAGCAGTGTTACAGGGAGGGGGAATGAGCAGTTCTTC. This codes for CASSVTGRGNEQFF. The gene calls are TRBV10-1 and TRBJ2-1; D is possibly TRBD2 (7 bases). Germline-derived CDR1 and CDR2 are WNHNN and SYGVQD (reference sequence). V lost 4 bases, J lost 7 bases, and 14 bases lay in between. This CDR3 region has 14 residues.

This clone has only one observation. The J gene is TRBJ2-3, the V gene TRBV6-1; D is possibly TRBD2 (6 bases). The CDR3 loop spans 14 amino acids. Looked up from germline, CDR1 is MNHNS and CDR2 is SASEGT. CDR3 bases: TGTGCATCCAGCCGGGACTTCCTTAGCATTGAGCAGTATTTT. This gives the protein CASSRDFLSIEQYF.

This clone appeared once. The DNA of the CDR3 is TGTGCCAGCAGCTTCTTGGACGGGGTCAAAAACATTCAGTACTTC. The encoded protein is CASSFLDGVKNIQYF. The chain has TRBV5-6 and TRBJ2-4; maybe TRBD2 (5 bases). CDR3 length: 15 residues. Trimming took 2 bases from V and 3 from J, leaving 12 bases between them. The germline gives CDR1 SGHDT, CDR2 YYEEEE.

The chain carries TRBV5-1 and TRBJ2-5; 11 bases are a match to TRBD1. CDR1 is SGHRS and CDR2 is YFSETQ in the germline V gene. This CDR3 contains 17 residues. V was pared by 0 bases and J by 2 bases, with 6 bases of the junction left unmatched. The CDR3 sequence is CASSLGGQGAGQETQYF. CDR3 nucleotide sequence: TGCGCCAGCAGCTTGGGAGGACAGGGGGCCGGTCAAGAGACCCAGTACTTC. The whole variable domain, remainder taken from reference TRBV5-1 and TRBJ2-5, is KAGVTQTPRYLIKTRGQQVTLSCSPISGHRSVSWYQQTPGQGLQFLFEYFSETQRNKGNFPGRFSGRQFSNSRSEMNVSTLELGDSALYLCASSLGGQGAGQETQYFGPGTRLLVL.

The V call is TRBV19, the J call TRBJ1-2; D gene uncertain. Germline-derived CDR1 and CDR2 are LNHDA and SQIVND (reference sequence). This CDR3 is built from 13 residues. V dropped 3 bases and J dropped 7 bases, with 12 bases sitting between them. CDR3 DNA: TGTGCCAGTAGTATCGTCAGTCCGGGTGGCTACACCTTC. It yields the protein CASSIVSPGGYTF. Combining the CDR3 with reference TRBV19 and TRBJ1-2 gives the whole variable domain DGGITQSPKYLFRKEGQNVTLSCEQNLNHDAMYWYRQDPGQGLRLIYYSQIVNDFQKGDIAEGYSVSREKKESFPLTVTSAQKNPTAFYLCASSIVSPGGYTFGSGTRLTVV.

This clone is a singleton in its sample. CDR3 coding DNA: TGTGCCAGCAGCTTCGGGAAGGGGGGGCGCAATGAGCAGTTCTTC. It encodes CASSFGKGGRNEQFF. This chain connects TRBV7-8 to TRBJ2-1; a possible D gene is TRBD2 (7 bases). The CDR3 has 15 amino acids. V was clipped by 3 bases and J by 6 bases, with 15 bases between them. In germline, CDR1 is SGHVS, CDR2 FQNEAQ.

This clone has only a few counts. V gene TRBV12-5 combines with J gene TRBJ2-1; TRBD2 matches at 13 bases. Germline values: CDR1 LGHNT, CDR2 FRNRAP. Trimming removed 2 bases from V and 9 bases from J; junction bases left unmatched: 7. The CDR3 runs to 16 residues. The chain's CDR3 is CASGLLLAGGPSEQFF. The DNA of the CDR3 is TGTGCTAGTGGTTTGTTACTAGCGGGGGGGCCTAGTGAGCAGTTCTTC.

CDR3 in amino acids: CASINIRGVRGYTF. CDR3 bases: TGTGCCAGCATTAACATTCGGGGGGTACGTGGCTACACCTTC. This sequence joins TRBV6-1 and TRBJ1-2, with TRBD1 as a possible D gene (5 bases). The germline V and J ends were trimmed by 7 bases and 7 bases, with 19 bases remaining between them. CDR3 length: 14 residues. Germline CDR1 and CDR2: MNHNS and SASEGT.

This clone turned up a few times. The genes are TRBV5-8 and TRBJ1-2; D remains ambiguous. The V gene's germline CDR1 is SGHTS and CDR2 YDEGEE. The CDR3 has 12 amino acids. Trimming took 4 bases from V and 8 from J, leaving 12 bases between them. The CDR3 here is CASSRLPTGYTF. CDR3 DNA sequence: TGTGCCAGCAGCCGGTTGCCCACCGGCTACACCTTC.

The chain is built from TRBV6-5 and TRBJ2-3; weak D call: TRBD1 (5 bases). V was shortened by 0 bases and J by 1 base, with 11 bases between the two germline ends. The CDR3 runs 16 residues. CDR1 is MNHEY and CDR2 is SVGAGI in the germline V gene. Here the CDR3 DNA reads TGTGCCAGCAGTTACTCGGGCAGGGCCGGCACAGATACGCAGTATTTT. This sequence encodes CASSYSGRAGTDTQYF.

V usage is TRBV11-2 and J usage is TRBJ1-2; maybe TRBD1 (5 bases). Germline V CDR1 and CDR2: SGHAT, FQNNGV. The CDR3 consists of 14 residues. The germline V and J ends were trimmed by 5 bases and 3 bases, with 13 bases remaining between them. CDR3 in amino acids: CASSRPGTHYGYTF. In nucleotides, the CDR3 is TGTGCCAGCAGCCGCCCCGGGACCCACTATGGCTACACCTTC.

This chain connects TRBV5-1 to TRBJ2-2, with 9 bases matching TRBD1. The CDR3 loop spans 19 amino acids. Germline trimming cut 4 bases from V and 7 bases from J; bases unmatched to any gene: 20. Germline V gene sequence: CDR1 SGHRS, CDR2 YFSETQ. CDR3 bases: TGCGCCAGCAGCCTTCGGCCCATTACCGGGACAGGGATTGACGGGGAGCTGTTTTTT. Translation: CASSLRPITGTGIDGELFF.

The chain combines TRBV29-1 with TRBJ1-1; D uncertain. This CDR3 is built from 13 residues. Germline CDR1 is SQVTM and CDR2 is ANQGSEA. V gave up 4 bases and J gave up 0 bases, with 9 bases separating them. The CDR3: CSVVRPLNTEAFF. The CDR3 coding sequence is TGCAGCGTTGTGAGGCCCCTGAACACTGAAGCTTTCTTT.